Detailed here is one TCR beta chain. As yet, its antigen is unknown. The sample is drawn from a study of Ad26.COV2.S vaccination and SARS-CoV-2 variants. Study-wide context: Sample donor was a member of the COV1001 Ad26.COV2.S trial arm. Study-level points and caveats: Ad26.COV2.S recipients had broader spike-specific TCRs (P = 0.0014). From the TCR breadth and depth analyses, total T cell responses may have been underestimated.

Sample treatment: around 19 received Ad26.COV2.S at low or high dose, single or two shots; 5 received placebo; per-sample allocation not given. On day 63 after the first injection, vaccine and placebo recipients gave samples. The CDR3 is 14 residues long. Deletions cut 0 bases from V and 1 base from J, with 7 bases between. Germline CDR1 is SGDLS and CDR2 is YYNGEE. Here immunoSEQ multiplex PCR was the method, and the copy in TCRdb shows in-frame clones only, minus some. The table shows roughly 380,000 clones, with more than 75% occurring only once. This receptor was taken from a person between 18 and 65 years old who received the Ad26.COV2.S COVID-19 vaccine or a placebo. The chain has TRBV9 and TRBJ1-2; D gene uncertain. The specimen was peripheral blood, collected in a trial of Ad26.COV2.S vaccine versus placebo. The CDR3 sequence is CASSVGSFNYGYTF. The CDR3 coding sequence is TGTGCCAGCAGCGTAGGGTCGTTTAACTATGGCTACACCTTC.